A selection of T cell receptor beta chains follows, all from one sample in a study of OX40 agonist ivuxolimab in advanced cancers. The table came from immunoSEQ multiplex PCR; TCRdb's copy has only in-frame clones and leaves some out. The table includes 45,000 or so clones, approximately 80% detected once. The sample was CD4+ or CD8+ T cells sorted from blood, taken in a trial of the OX40 agonist ivuxolimab. These receptors were collected from an adult with an advanced solid tumor such as melanoma, head and neck, liver or kidney cancer. Each CDR3 is given with its conserved first and last residue. Each record gives: clone size, D gene, J gene, V gene, CDR3 protein, CDR3 DNA. D genes are given only for firm matches. The size entry is marked missing in some rows and otherwise reads once, few, many or a size class.

clone_size: .
d_call: .
j_call: TRBJ2-4
v_call: TRBV6-1
cdr3_aa: CASTFEGYQNIQYF
cdr3_nt: TGTGCCAGTACCTTTGAGGGGTACCAAAACATTCAGTACTTC

clone_size: .
d_call: .
j_call: TRBJ1-1
v_call: TRBV9
cdr3_aa: CASSLAGVMNTEAFF
cdr3_nt: TGTGCCAGCAGCCTCGCAGGGGTAATGAACACTGAAGCTTTCTTT

clone_size: once
d_call: .
j_call: TRBJ2-5
v_call: TRBV5-6
cdr3_aa: CASSFGPQETQYF
cdr3_nt: TGTGCCAGCAGCTTCGGGCCCCAAGAGACCCAGTACTTC

clone_size: few
d_call: .
j_call: TRBJ1-4
v_call: TRBV28
cdr3_aa: CASSLGGADEKLFF
cdr3_nt: TGTGCCAGCAGTTTAGGGGGGGCCGACGAAAAACTGTTTTTT

clone_size: .
d_call: .
j_call: TRBJ1-1
v_call: TRBV25-1
cdr3_aa: CASSEGPNTEAFF
cdr3_nt: TGTGCCAGCAGTGAAGGCCCGAACACTGAAGCTTTCTTT

clone_size: .
d_call: .
j_call: TRBJ1-6
v_call: TRBV2
cdr3_aa: CASSEGRTANSPLHF
cdr3_nt: TGTGCCAGCAGTGAAGGGAGGACCGCCAATTCACCCCTCCACTTT

clone_size: .
d_call: .
j_call: TRBJ1-1
v_call: TRBV28
cdr3_aa: CASTMNTEAFF
cdr3_nt: TGTGCCAGCACAATGAACACTGAAGCTTTCTTT

clone_size: .
d_call: TRBD2
j_call: TRBJ2-1
v_call: TRBV7-7
cdr3_aa: CASSSGTSGFNEQFF
cdr3_nt: TGTGCTAGCAGCTCCGGGACTAGCGGGTTTAATGAGCAGTTCTTC

clone_size: .
d_call: .
j_call: TRBJ1-2
v_call: TRBV5-6
cdr3_aa: CASSPLTVNYGYTF
cdr3_nt: TGTGCCAGCAGCCCCCTGACAGTGAACTATGGCTACACCTTC

clone_size: few
d_call: TRBD1
j_call: TRBJ1-2
v_call: TRBV27
cdr3_aa: CASSFRGVYDRAYGYTF
cdr3_nt: TGTGCCAGCAGTTTCCGGGGGGTTTACGACAGGGCCTATGGCTACACCTTC

clone_size: .
d_call: .
j_call: TRBJ2-1
v_call: TRBV14
cdr3_aa: CASSQDPYNEQFF
cdr3_nt: TGTGCCAGCAGCCAAGACCCGTACAATGAGCAGTTCTTC

clone_size: .
d_call: .
j_call: TRBJ2-7
v_call: TRBV5-5
cdr3_aa: CASSRQLEIYEQYF
cdr3_nt: TGTGCCAGCAGCCGGCAGTTAGAAATCTACGAGCAGTACTTC

clone_size: .
d_call: TRBD1
j_call: TRBJ1-2
v_call: TRBV7-9
cdr3_aa: CASSSETGIYTF
cdr3_nt: TGTGCCAGCAGCTCCGAGACAGGGATCTACACCTTC

clone_size: .
d_call: TRBD1
j_call: TRBJ1-3
v_call: TRBV5-1
cdr3_aa: CASSLEGDSSSGNTIYF
cdr3_nt: TGCGCCAGCAGCTTGGAGGGGGACAGTAGCTCTGGAAACACCATATATTTT

clone_size: .
d_call: .
j_call: TRBJ2-1
v_call: TRBV10-1
cdr3_aa: CASSETLSARTNEQFF
cdr3_nt: TGCGCCAGCAGCGAAACCCTATCAGCGCGTACCAATGAGCAGTTCTTC

clone_size: .
d_call: .
j_call: TRBJ1-5
v_call: TRBV7-9
cdr3_aa: CASSLARTGNQPQHF
cdr3_nt: TGTGCCAGCAGCTTAGCGCGAACAGGGAATCAGCCCCAGCATTTT

clone_size: .
d_call: .
j_call: TRBJ2-7
v_call: TRBV7-8
cdr3_aa: CASSLRPNYEQYF
cdr3_nt: TGTGCCAGCAGCTTAAGACCCAATTACGAGCAGTACTTC

clone_size: .
d_call: TRBD1
j_call: TRBJ1-6
v_call: TRBV10-3
cdr3_aa: CAISESGTGGSSPLHF
cdr3_nt: TGTGCCATCAGTGAGTCTGGGACAGGGGGCAGTTCACCCCTCCACTTT

clone_size: .
d_call: .
j_call: TRBJ2-2
v_call: TRBV2
cdr3_aa: CASSFQGAGSGTGELFF
cdr3_nt: TGTGCCAGCAGTTTCCAGGGAGCCGGGAGTGGGACCGGGGAGCTGTTTTTT

clone_size: .
d_call: TRBD1
j_call: TRBJ1-2
v_call: TRBV27
cdr3_aa: CASRTGGIGYTF
cdr3_nt: TGTGCCAGTAGGACAGGGGGCATTGGCTACACCTTC

clone_size: medium-sized
d_call: .
j_call: TRBJ2-7
v_call: TRBV4-1
cdr3_aa: CASSQEAGGSEQYF
cdr3_nt: TGCGCCAGCAGCCAAGAGGCTGGGGGGAGTGAGCAGTACTTC

clone_size: .
d_call: TRBD2
j_call: TRBJ2-7
v_call: TRBV6-6
cdr3_aa: CASRRLADSYEQYF
cdr3_nt: TGTGCCAGCAGAAGACTAGCGGATTCCTACGAGCAGTACTTC

clone_size: once
d_call: .
j_call: TRBJ2-4
v_call: TRBV6-5
cdr3_aa: CASSYSSTENIQYF
cdr3_nt: TGTGCCAGCAGTTACTCGTCGACAGAGAACATTCAGTACTTC

clone_size: .
d_call: .
j_call: TRBJ1-4
v_call: TRBV28
cdr3_aa: CASTKGSTNEKLFF
cdr3_nt: TGTGCCAGCACCAAGGGGTCAACTAATGAAAAACTGTTTTTT

clone_size: .
d_call: .
j_call: TRBJ1-2
v_call: TRBV5-4
cdr3_aa: CASSLSGSPGGYTF
cdr3_nt: TGTGCCAGCAGCTTGAGTGGGTCCCCAGGGGGCTACACCTTC

clone_size: .
d_call: .
j_call: TRBJ1-4
v_call: TRBV28
cdr3_aa: CASRSGQNEKLFF
cdr3_nt: TGTGCCAGCAGGTCCGGACAGAATGAAAAACTGTTTTTT

clone_size: once
d_call: .
j_call: TRBJ1-2
v_call: TRBV7-9
cdr3_aa: CASSLVDKRQDGYTF
cdr3_nt: TGTGCCAGCAGCTTAGTTGACAAACGGCAGGATGGCTACACCTTC

clone_size: .
d_call: TRBD2
j_call: TRBJ2-5
v_call: TRBV19
cdr3_aa: CASSIGLAGVETQYF
cdr3_nt: TGTGCCAGTAGTATCGGACTAGCGGGAGTGGAGACCCAGTACTTC

clone_size: .
d_call: .
j_call: TRBJ2-6
v_call: TRBV7-8
cdr3_aa: CASSLRGPGANVLTF
cdr3_nt: TGTGCCAGCAGCTTACGGGGGCCCGGGGCCAACGTCCTGACTTTC

clone_size: .
d_call: .
j_call: TRBJ2-2
v_call: TRBV19
cdr3_aa: CASSIVLARELFF
cdr3_nt: TGTGCCAGTAGTATAGTGCTCGCCAGGGAGCTGTTTTTT

clone_size: .
d_call: .
j_call: TRBJ2-5
v_call: TRBV29-1
cdr3_aa: CSVGSGEETQYF
cdr3_nt: TGCAGCGTTGGTTCAGGGGAAGAGACCCAGTACTTC

clone_size: .
d_call: .
j_call: TRBJ1-4
v_call: TRBV6-5
cdr3_aa: CASTSNEKLFF
cdr3_nt: TGTGCCAGCACCTCGAATGAAAAACTGTTTTTT

clone_size: few
d_call: TRBD2
j_call: TRBJ2-1
v_call: TRBV29-1
cdr3_aa: CSAGGARFNEQFF
cdr3_nt: TGCAGCGCCGGGGGGGCCCGGTTTAATGAGCAGTTCTTC

clone_size: .
d_call: .
j_call: TRBJ2-5
v_call: TRBV10-3
cdr3_aa: CAISESGQTFEQTQYF
cdr3_nt: TGTGCCATCAGTGAGTCAGGACAGACCTTTGAACAGACCCAGTACTTC

clone_size: once
d_call: .
j_call: TRBJ1-5
v_call: TRBV2
cdr3_aa: CASKEGRNQPQHF
cdr3_nt: TGTGCCAGCAAGGAGGGCCGTAATCAGCCCCAGCATTTT

clone_size: .
d_call: .
j_call: TRBJ1-1
v_call: TRBV4-2
cdr3_aa: CASSQDVMGEAFF
cdr3_nt: TGTGCCAGCAGCCAAGATGTAATGGGAGAAGCTTTCTTT

clone_size: few
d_call: .
j_call: TRBJ2-7
v_call: TRBV25-1
cdr3_aa: CASKGAYEQYF
cdr3_nt: TGTGCCAGCAAGGGAGCGTACGAGCAGTACTTC